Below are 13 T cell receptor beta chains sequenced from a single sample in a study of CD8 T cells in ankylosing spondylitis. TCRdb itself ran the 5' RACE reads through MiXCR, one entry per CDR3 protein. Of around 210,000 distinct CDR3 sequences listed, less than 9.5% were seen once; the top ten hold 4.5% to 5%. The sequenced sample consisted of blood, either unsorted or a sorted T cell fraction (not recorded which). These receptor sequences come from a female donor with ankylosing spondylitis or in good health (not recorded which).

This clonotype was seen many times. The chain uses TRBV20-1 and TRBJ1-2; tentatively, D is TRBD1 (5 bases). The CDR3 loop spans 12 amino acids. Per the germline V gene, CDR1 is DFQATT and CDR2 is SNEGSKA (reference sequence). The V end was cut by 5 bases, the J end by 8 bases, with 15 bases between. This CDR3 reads CSAPGTKRGYTF. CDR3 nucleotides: TGCAGTGCTCCCGGGACCAAGCGGGGCTACACCTTC.

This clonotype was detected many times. The CDR3 region has the DNA TGCAGTGCTACGGACAGGCAGGATGAGCAGTTCTTC. Protein product: CSATDRQDEQFF. The chain uses TRBV20-1 and TRBJ2-1, with 7 positions matching TRBD1. V trimming: 4 bases; J trimming: 8 bases; junction bases outside the gene matches: 5. Germline loops: CDR1 DFQATT, CDR2 SNEGSKA (reference sequence). This CDR3 spans 12 amino acids.

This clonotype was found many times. CDR3 in DNA: TGTGCCAGCAGAGGGACAGGGATCGAGCAGTACTTC. Translating it yields CASRGTGIEQYF. This chain joins TRBV11-2 and TRBJ2-7, with 9 bases aligning to TRBD1. V gave up 6 bases and J gave up 6 bases; unmatched junction bases: 3. Per germline, CDR1 SGHAT and CDR2 FQNNGV. This CDR3 is 12 amino acids long.

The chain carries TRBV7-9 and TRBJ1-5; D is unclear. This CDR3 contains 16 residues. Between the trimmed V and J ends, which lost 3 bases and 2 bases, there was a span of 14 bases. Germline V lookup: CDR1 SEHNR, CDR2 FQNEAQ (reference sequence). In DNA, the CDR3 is TGTGCCAGCAGCTTCGGCCCGTCGCAGCGCAATCAGCCCCAGCATTTT. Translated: CASSFGPSQRNQPQHF.

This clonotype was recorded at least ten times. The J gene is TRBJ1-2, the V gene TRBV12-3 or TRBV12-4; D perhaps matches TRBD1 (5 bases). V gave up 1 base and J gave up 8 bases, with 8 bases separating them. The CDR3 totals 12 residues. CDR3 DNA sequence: TGTGCCAGCAGTTTAGTGGGGGAGGGCTACACCTTC. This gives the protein CASSLVGEGYTF.

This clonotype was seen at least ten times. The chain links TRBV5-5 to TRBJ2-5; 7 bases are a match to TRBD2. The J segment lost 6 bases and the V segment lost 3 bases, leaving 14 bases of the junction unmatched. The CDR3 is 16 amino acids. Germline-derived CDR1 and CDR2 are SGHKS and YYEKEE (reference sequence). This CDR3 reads CASSSEGGVLLKTQYF. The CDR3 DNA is TGTGCCAGCAGCTCTGAGGGAGGGGTACTTCTAAAGACCCAGTACTTC. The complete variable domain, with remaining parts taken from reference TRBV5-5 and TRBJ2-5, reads DAGVTQSPTHLIKTRGQQVTLRCSPISGHKSVSWYQQVLGQGPQFIFQYYEKEERGRGNFPDRFSARQFPNYSSELNVNALLLGDSALYLCASSSEGGVLLKTQYFGPGTRLLVL.

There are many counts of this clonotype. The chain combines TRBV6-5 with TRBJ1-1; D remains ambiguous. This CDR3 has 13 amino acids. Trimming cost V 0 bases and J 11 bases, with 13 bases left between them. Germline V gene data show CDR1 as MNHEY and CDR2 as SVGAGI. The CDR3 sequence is CASSYSTASGAFF. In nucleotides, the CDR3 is TGTGCCAGCAGTTACTCGACGGCTTCGGGGGCTTTCTTT.

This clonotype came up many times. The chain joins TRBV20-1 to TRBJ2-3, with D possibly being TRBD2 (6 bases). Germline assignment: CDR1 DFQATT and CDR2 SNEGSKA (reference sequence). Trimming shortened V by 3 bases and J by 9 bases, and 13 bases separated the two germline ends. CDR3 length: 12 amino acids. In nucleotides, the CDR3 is TGCAGTGCTAGTAGTGGGAGGAAGACGCAGTATTTT. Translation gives CSASSGRKTQYF.

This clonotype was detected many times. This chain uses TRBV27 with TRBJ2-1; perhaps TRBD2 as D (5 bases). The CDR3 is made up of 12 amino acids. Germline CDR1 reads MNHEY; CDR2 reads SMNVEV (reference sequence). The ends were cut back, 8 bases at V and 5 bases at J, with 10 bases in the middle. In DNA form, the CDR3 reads TGTGCCAGCCGAAGGCGGGACAATGAGCAGTTCTTC. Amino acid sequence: CASRRRDNEQFF.

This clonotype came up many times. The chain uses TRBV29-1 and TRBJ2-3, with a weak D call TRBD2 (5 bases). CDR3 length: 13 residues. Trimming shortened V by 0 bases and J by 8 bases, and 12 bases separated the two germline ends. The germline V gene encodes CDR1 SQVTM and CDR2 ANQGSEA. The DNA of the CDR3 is TGCAGCGTTGAAGATGAAGCCGGAGGTACGCAGTATTTT. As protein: CSVEDEAGGTQYF.

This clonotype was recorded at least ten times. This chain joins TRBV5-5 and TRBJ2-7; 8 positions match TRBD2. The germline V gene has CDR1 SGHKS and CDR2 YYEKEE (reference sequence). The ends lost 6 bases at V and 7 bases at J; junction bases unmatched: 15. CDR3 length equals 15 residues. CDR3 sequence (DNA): TGTGCCAGCACCACGGACAGCGGGGGCATAGGAGAGCAGTACTTC. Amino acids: CASTTDSGGIGEQYF.

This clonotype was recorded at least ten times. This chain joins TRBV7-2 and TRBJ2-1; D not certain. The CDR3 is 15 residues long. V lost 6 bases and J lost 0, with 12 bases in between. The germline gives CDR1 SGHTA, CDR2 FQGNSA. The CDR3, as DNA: TGTGCCAGCAGACCTACACTAAGCTCCTACAATGAGCAGTTCTTC. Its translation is CASRPTLSSYNEQFF.

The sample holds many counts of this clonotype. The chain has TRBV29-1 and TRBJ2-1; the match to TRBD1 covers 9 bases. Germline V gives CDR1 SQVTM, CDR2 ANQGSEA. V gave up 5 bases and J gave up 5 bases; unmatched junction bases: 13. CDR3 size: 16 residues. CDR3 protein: CSVLGPRGQGNNEQFF. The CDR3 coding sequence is TGCAGCGTTTTGGGACCCCGGGGACAGGGAAACAATGAGCAGTTCTTC.